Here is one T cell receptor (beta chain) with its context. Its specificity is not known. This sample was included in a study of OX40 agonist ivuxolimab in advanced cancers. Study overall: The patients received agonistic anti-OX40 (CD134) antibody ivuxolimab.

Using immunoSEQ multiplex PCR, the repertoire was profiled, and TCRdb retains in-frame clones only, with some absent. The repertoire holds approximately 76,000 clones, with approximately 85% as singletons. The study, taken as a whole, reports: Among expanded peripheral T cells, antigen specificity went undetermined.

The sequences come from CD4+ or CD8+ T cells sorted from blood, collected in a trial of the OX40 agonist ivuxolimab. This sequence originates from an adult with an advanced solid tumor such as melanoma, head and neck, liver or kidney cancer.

The CDR3 DNA follows: TGTGCCAGTAGTATACTAGCGGGGCGGGGGGAGACCCAGTACTTC. Its translation: CASSILAGRGETQYF. The V gene is TRBV19, the J gene TRBJ2-5, with 9 bases matching TRBD2. The V gene's germline CDR1 is LNHDA and CDR2 SQIVND (reference sequence). The CDR3 is 15 amino acids. The junction had 6 bases not matched to a gene; V was cut back by 2 bases and J by 5 bases.